Listed here is a single TCR beta chain. Its specificity is not known. The source of the sample is a study of T cell repertoires in cytomegalovirus infection. Turning to the study itself: Indicated by public TCR beta signatures were CMV infection and matching HLA type.

The CDR3 contains 13 residues. V lost 6 bases and J 4 bases, leaving 10 bases between the germline ends. Germline V lookup: CDR1 SGHVS, CDR2 FNYEAQ. Regarding the study as a whole: The cumulative frequency of public TCR beta families identified carriers of CMV plus the relevant HLA. In two of eight donors, the top clonotype was HLA-C-restricted CMV-specific.

TCRdb ran MiXCR on the reads and lists one entry per CDR3 protein. This sample carries roughly 720,000 distinct CDR3 sequences, 35% to 45% of them seen once, and the ten largest clones take 2.5% to 3.5%. The TCR was taken from a human donor in good health (CMV status not recorded). Some clones in this sample may be carry-over from other donors' samples. This chain joins TRBV7-6 and TRBJ1-3, with D hard to call. Sequencing was done on a sample of PBMCs. The CDR3 DNA reads TGTGCCAGCAGTCGATACGGAGGAAACACCATATATTTT. It translates to CASSRYGGNTIYF.